The T cell receptor beta chain described here comes from a study of blood T cell repertoires in COVID-19. For the study at large: From the United States, Italy and Spain came samples of acute and convalescent COVID-19. The cDNA or gDNA used as material had been derived from T cells, B-cell-depleted T cells, or PBMCs.

V dropped 5 bases and J dropped 0; count of bases not matched to a gene: 11. The V gene's germline CDR1 is MDHEN and CDR2 SYDVKM. This CDR3 contains 19 residues. Under the authors' procedure: For nucleated cells, counts were estimated from reference gene primer amplification. Repertoires were generated with immunoSEQ multiplex PCR, while TCRdb's copy carries only in-frame clones and drops some. V and J calls and clone size come straight from that table; D and trimming were deduced from the DNA. This sample yields fewer than 250,000 clones, of which approximately 82% are seen a single time; about 12% belongs to the top ten.

Sequencing input: peripheral blood. The chain recombines TRBV28 with TRBJ2-1, with TRBD2 matching 12 bases. This receptor was taken from a woman aged 40 to 55 with acute or convalescent COVID-19. This CDR3 reads CASSALAGGITSSYNEQFF. The CDR3 coding sequence is TGTGCCAGCAGTGCCCTAGCGGGAGGGATTACTAGCTCCTACAATGAGCAGTTCTTC.